The following is a TCR beta chain sequence with its context. Its antigen is not known. The method was immunoSEQ multiplex PCR; TCRdb's version includes in-frame clones alone and lacks a portion of them. The sample records 150,000 to 200,000 clones, about 90% being singletons. This record belongs to a study of cytomegalovirus exposure and HLA in healthy donors. Study-wide background: The same platform as the approximately 730 first-cohort repertoires was used for the roughly 130 validation repertoires, a later analysis reported. General observations from the study: TCR clusters originating in the first cohort tended to co-occur in the 120 validation repertoires, according to a later analysis. While the bulk of TCR sequences proved rare, some public TCRs turned up in many donors.

The CDR3 covers 15 residues. Germline V gives CDR1 MDHEN, CDR2 SYDVKM. The J segment lost 3 bases and the V segment lost 8 bases, leaving 11 bases of the junction unmatched. The sequence derives from a young woman in good health and CMV-seropositive. Sequenced material: PBMCs. J is TRBJ2-7 and V is TRBV28, with 9 bases identical to TRBD2. The CDR3 sequence is CASHLGGGGLYEQYF. The CDR3 DNA reads as TGTGCCAGCCATCTTGGCGGGGGGGGTCTCTACGAGCAGTACTTC.